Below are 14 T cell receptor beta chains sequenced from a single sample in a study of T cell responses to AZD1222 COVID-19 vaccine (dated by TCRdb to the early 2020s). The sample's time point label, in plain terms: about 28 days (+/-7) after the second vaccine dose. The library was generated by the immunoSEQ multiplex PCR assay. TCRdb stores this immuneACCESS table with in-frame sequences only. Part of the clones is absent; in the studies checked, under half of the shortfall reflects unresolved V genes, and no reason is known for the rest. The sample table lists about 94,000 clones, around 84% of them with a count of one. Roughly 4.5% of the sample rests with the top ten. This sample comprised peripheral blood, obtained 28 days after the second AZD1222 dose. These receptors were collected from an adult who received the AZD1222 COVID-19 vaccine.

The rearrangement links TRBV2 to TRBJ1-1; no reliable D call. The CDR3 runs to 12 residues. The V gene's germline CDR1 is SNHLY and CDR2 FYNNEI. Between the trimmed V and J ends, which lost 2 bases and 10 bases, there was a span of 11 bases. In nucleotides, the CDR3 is TGTGCCAGCAGTGAACTCTCCATGTCAGCTTTCTTT. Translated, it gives CASSELSMSAFF.

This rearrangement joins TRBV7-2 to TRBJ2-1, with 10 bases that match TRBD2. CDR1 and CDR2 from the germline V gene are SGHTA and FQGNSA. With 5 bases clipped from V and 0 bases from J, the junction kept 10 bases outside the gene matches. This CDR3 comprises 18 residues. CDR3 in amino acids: CASSTPASGGTSYNEQFF. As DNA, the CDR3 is TGTGCCAGCAGCACGCCCGCTAGCGGGGGAACCTCCTACAATGAGCAGTTCTTC.

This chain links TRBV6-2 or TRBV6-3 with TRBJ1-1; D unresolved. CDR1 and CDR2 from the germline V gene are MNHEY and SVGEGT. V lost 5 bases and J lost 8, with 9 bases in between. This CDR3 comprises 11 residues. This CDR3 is CASSLWGEAFF. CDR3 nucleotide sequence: TGTGCCAGCAGTCTTTGGGGAGAAGCTTTCTTT.

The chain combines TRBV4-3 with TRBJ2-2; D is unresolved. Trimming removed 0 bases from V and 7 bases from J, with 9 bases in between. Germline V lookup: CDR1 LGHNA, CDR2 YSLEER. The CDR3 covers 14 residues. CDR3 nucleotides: TGCGCCAGCAGCCAAGAGCAGGCTGGCGGGGAGCTGTTTTTT. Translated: CASSQEQAGGELFF.

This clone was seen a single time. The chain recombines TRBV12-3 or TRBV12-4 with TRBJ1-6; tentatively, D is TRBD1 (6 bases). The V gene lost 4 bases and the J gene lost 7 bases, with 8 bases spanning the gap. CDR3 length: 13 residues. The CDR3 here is CASSWTENSPLHF. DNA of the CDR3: TGTGCCAGCAGTTGGACAGAAAATTCACCCCTCCACTTT.

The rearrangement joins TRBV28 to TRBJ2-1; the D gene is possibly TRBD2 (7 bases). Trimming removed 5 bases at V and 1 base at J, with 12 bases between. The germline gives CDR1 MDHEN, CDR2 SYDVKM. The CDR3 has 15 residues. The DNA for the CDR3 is TGTGCCAGCAGTATGGGGGGGCCATCCTACAATGAGCAGTTCTTC. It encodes CASSMGGPSYNEQFF.

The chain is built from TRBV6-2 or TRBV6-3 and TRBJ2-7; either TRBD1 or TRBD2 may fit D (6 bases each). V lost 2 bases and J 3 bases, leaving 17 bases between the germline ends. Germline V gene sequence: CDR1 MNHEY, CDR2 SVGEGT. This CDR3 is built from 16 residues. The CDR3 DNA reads TGTGCCAGCAGTTACCCGAGAGGGGGGCTCCGCTACGAGCAGTACTTC. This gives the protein CASSYPRGGLRYEQYF.

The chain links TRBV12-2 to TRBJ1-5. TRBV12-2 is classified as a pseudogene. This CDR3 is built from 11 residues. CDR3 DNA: TGTGCAAGTCGCGCAAATCAGCCCCAGCATTTT. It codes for CASRANQPQHF.

The CDR3 DNA is TGCAGCGTTGAAGTCGAGGGGGCTGGAAACACCATATATTTT. Residues: CSVEVEGAGNTIYF. The chain joins TRBV29-1 to TRBJ1-3; possible D gene TRBD1, 6 bases. Germline V CDR1 and CDR2: SQVTM, ANQGSEA. This CDR3 has 14 residues. V lost 1 base to trimming and J lost 2 bases, with 9 bases between them.

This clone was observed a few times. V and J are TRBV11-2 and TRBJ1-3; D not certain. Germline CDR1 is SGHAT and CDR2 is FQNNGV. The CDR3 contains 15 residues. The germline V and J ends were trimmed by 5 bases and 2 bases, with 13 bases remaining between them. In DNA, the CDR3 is TGTGCCAGCAGCGCCACCGGGAGGGCTGGAAACACCATATATTTT. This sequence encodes CASSATGRAGNTIYF.

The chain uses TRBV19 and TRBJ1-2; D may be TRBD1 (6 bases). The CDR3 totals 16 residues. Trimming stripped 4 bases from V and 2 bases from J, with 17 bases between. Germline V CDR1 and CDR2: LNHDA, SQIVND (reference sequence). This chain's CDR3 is CASSNLRQESNYGYTF. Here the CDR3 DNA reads TGTGCCAGTAGTAACCTTAGACAGGAGTCGAACTATGGCTACACCTTC.

The CDR3 loop is CASSVGGVGNIQYF. The CDR3 nucleotides read TGCGCCAGCAGCGTAGGCGGCGTGGGCAACATTCAGTACTTC. J is TRBJ2-4 and V is TRBV5-1, with D unresolved. This CDR3 comprises 14 residues. The germline CDR1 and CDR2 sequences are SGHRS and YFSETQ. The germline V and J ends were trimmed by 4 bases and 7 bases, with 15 bases remaining between them.

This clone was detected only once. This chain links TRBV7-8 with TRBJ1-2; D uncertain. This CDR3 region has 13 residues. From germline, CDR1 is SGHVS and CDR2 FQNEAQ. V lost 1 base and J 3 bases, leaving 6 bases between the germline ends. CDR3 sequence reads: CASSLGEDYGYTF. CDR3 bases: TGTGCCAGCAGCTTAGGGGAAGACTATGGCTACACCTTC.

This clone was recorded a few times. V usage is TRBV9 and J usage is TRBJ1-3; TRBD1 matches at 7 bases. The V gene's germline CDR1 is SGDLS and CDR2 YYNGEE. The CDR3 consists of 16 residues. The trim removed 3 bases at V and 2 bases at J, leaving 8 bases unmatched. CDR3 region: CASSERQGITGNTIYF. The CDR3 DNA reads TGTGCCAGCAGCGAACGACAGGGTATCACTGGAAACACCATATATTTT.